One and the same sample provided the 25 T cell receptor beta chains below, sequenced in a study of T cells in Graves' hyperthyroidism and ophthalmopathy. TCR beta CDR3 regions were amplified from RNA. The HTBI primer set served for first-round RT-PCR of the TCR CDR3. TCRdb processed the multiplex PCR reads anew with MiXCR; each CDR3 protein has one entry. The data show some 560,000 distinct CDR3 sequences, less than 15% seen once. Sequencing input: blood. The receptors derive from a woman aged 40 to 55 with Graves' hyperthyroidism.

The table lists this clonotype with many counts. The chain employs TRBV3-1 and TRBJ2-3; D not certain. The CDR3 length is 12 residues. CDR1 and CDR2 from the germline V gene are LGHDT and YNNKEL (reference sequence). With 4 bases removed from V and 6 bases from J, the gap between germline ends came to 8 bases. The CDR3 DNA sequence: TGTGCCAGCAGCCGAAAAGGGGATACGCAGTATTTT. It specifies CASSRKGDTQYF.

This clonotype was seen repeatedly, ten times or more. The chain carries TRBV2 and TRBJ1-2; D call uncertain. The CDR3 spans 12 residues. V gave up 7 bases and J gave up 3 bases, with 9 bases separating them. Germline V gene lookup returns CDR1 SNHLY and CDR2 FYNNEI. Here the CDR3 DNA reads TGTGCCAGCAAACCAGAAGACTATGGCTACACCTTC. Its protein product is CASKPEDYGYTF.

This clonotype came up many times. V is TRBV28 and J is TRBJ1-4; TRBD1 agrees at 9 bases. The germline V gene has CDR1 MDHEN and CDR2 SYDVKM. V shed 6 bases and J 5 bases; nucleotides not matched to a gene: 1. The CDR3 is 13 amino acids. Here the CDR3 reads CASRDRGNEKLFF. The CDR3 DNA sequence: TGTGCCAGCAGAGACAGGGGGAATGAAAAACTGTTTTTT.

A word on this clonotype: With a much larger clone just one base away, this may be a read error. J is TRBJ1-1 and V is TRBV12-5; D not resolved. The CDR3 covers 15 residues. CDR1 and CDR2 from the germline V gene are LGHNT and FRNRAP. Trimming took 0 bases from V and 6 from J, leaving 14 bases between them. CDR3: CASGLVSGLSAEAFF. The CDR3 DNA reads TGTGCTAGTGGTTTGGTATCTGGGTTGAGCGCTGAAGCTTTCTTT.

The sample holds many counts of this clonotype. The rearrangement joins TRBV5-1 to TRBJ2-1, with TRBD2 identical over 7 bases. Trimming removed 8 bases from V and 0 bases from J; junction bases left unmatched: 5. This CDR3 has 14 residues. The germline V gene encodes CDR1 SGHRS and CDR2 YFSETQ. The DNA for the CDR3 is TGCGCCAGTACGCGGGAGAACTCCTACAATGAGCAGTTCTTC. Protein: CASTRENSYNEQFF.

J is TRBJ2-3 and V is TRBV4-1, with TRBD1 as a possible D gene (5 bases). The length of the CDR3 is 15 residues. V dropped 2 bases and J dropped 4 bases, with 13 bases sitting between them. In germline, CDR1 is MGHRA, CDR2 YSYEKL. CDR3 region: CASSQLSRQSDTQYF. The CDR3 DNA follows: TGCGCCAGCAGCCAACTCTCCCGACAGTCAGATACGCAGTATTTT.

This clonotype was counted ten times or more. The rearrangement joins TRBV28 to TRBJ1-1, with D possibly matching TRBD1 (6 bases). CDR1 MDHEN and CDR2 SYDVKM come from the germline V gene. The germline V and J ends were trimmed by 5 bases and 1 base, with 8 bases remaining between them. This CDR3 is built from 13 residues. The CDR3 is CASSIQGNTEAFF. In DNA, the CDR3 is TGTGCCAGCAGTATACAGGGGAACACTGAAGCTTTCTTT. The variable domain in full, with the rest retrieved from reference TRBV28 and TRBJ1-1, is DVKVTQSSRYLVKRTGEKVFLECVQDMDHENMFWYRQDPGLGLRLIYFSYDVKMKEKGDIPEGYSVSREKKERFSLILESASTNQTSMYLCASSIQGNTEAFFGQGTRLTVV.

The table lists this clonotype with many counts. The chain carries TRBV7-8 and TRBJ2-5, with D possibly matching TRBD2 (6 bases). V was cut by 4 bases and J by 7 bases, with 16 bases left in between. Per the germline V gene, CDR1 is SGHVS and CDR2 is FQNEAQ. The CDR3 loop spans 14 amino acids. The CDR3 DNA is TGTGCCAGCAGCTGGGACTCGGACCGGTCGACCCAGTACTTC. Translating gives CASSWDSDRSTQYF.

This clonotype was seen repeatedly, ten times or more. The J gene is TRBJ2-7, the V gene TRBV11-2; D is ambiguous. The germline V gene has CDR1 SGHAT and CDR2 FQNNGV. The CDR3 is 13 amino acids. Deletions cut 1 base from V and 3 bases from J, with 7 bases between. CDR3: CASSLGWVYEQYF. In DNA, the CDR3 is TGTGCCAGCAGCTTAGGGTGGGTCTACGAGCAGTACTTC.

This clonotype has ten or more counts. This chain links TRBV28 with TRBJ1-1; D is perhaps TRBD1 (6 bases). The germline V and J ends were trimmed by 4 bases and 1 base, with 19 bases remaining between them. The CDR3 has 17 amino acids. Germline V lookup: CDR1 MDHEN, CDR2 SYDVKM. The CDR3 is CASSSLGTLRQNTEAFF. The CDR3 coding sequence is TGTGCCAGCAGTTCCCTCGGGACACTTAGACAGAACACTGAAGCTTTCTTT.

The table lists this clonotype with many counts. The V call is TRBV27, the J call TRBJ2-7; 7 bases fit TRBD1. This CDR3 is 14 amino acids long. The germline V gene has CDR1 MNHEY and CDR2 SMNVEV (reference sequence). Trimming took 3 bases from V and 5 from J; bases not matched to a gene: 7. This chain's CDR3 is CASSFLGGANEQYF. CDR3 in DNA: TGTGCCAGCAGTTTTTTAGGGGGCGCGAACGAGCAGTACTTC.

This clonotype has only a few counts. J is TRBJ2-5 and V is TRBV12-3 or TRBV12-4, with 9 bases identical to TRBD1. The CDR3 contains 15 residues. J gave up 5 bases and V 6 bases, and 10 bases lay outside the gene matches. As DNA, the CDR3 is TGTGCCAGCAGAGATACAGGGGGCGCGGGGGAGACCCAGTACTTC. This translates into CASRDTGGAGETQYF.

This clonotype occurred a few times. The V and J genes are TRBV10-3 and TRBJ2-7; tentatively, D is TRBD2 (6 bases). Germline CDR1 is ENHRY and CDR2 is SYGVKD. The CDR3 loop spans 14 amino acids. The germline V and J ends were trimmed by 6 bases and 1 base, with 13 bases remaining between them. CDR3 DNA: TGTGCCATCAGGGCCGGGACTGATTCCTACGAGCAGTACTTC. Its translation is CAIRAGTDSYEQYF.

This clonotype was recorded at least ten times. This rearrangement joins TRBV15 to TRBJ2-7; 8 nucleotides agree with TRBD1. The CDR3 spans 14 residues. After removal of 0 bases from V and 7 bases from J, the junction contained 5 bases not matched to a gene. Germline CDR1 is LNHNV and CDR2 is YYDKDF (reference sequence). CDR3 amino acids: CATSREGRGREQYF. The DNA for the CDR3 is TGTGCCACCAGCAGAGAGGGCAGGGGGCGGGAGCAGTACTTC.

As regards this clonotype: This may arise from a read error, as a much more abundant clone is one base away. The chain combines TRBV5-1 with TRBJ2-3, with D perhaps assigned TRBD1 or TRBD2 (6 bases each). Trimming pared 0 bases from V and 4 bases from J, leaving 9 bases between. Germline assignment: CDR1 SGHRS and CDR2 YFSETQ. The CDR3 sequence is 14 residues long. The CDR3 protein is CASSLGGAADTQYF. In DNA form, the CDR3 reads TGCGCCAGCAGCTTGGGGGGGGCTGCAGATACGCAGTATTTT.

This clonotype was seen many times. CDR3 in amino acids: CSVAGTVLSSYEQYF. CDR3 nucleotide sequence: TGCAGCGTGGCCGGGACAGTTTTGAGCTCCTACGAGCAGTACTTC. The chain is built from TRBV29-1 and TRBJ2-7, with 7 bases lining up with TRBD1. CDR3 length equals 15 residues. In germline, CDR1 is SQVTM, CDR2 ANQGSEA. Trimming cost V 6 bases and J 0 bases; bases outside gene matches: 11.

This clonotype was seen repeatedly, ten times or more. The chain has TRBV27 and TRBJ2-3; 10 bases align to TRBD1. The CDR3 totals 15 residues. Germline assignment: CDR1 MNHEY and CDR2 SMNVEV (reference sequence). With V trimmed by 5 bases and J by 3 bases, 5 bases remained unmatched. CDR3 in amino acids: CASSTWTGGTDTQYF. CDR3 DNA: TGTGCCAGCAGTACCTGGACAGGGGGAACAGATACGCAGTATTTT.

This clonotype was detected ten times or more. A read error is possible here, since a much larger clone lies one base away. The chain's CDR3 is CASSLRPESGEQFF. The CDR3 DNA follows: TGTGCCAGCAGTTTAAGGCCGGAGTCTGGGGAGCAGTTCTTC. The chain links TRBV27 to TRBJ2-1, with D hard to call. The CDR3 length is 14 residues. Germline-derived CDR1 and CDR2 are MNHEY and SMNVEV (reference sequence). Trimming stripped 2 bases from V and 10 bases from J, with 15 bases between.

This chain uses TRBV11-2 with TRBJ2-1; D is unclear. V was pared by 0 bases and J by 7 bases, with 16 bases between. This CDR3 has 16 residues. From germline, CDR1 is SGHAT and CDR2 FQNNGV. The chain's CDR3 is CASSLDTGNVWNEQFF. The CDR3 DNA reads TGTGCCAGCAGCTTAGACACCGGTAATGTATGGAATGAGCAGTTCTTC.

This clonotype was counted at least ten times. The chain uses TRBV10-3 and TRBJ2-7, with a weak D call TRBD1 (6 bases). The V gene's germline CDR1 is ENHRY and CDR2 SYGVKD. This CDR3 is 13 amino acids long. Trimming left V 4 bases short and J 3 bases short, with 10 bases between. CDR3 loop: CAISGTGYYEQYF. The CDR3 DNA is TGTGCCATCAGTGGAACAGGGTACTACGAGCAGTACTTC.

The sample holds many counts of this clonotype. The V call is TRBV12-3 or TRBV12-4, the J call TRBJ2-7; 8 nucleotides align to TRBD1. The CDR3 is made up of 13 amino acids. V was clipped by 7 bases and J by 2 bases; unmatched bases: 4. The CDR3 DNA reads TGTGCCAGCACCCAGGGGGCCCCCTACGAGCAGTACTTC. Its protein product is CASTQGAPYEQYF.

This clonotype was counted between two and nine times. CDR3 DNA sequence: TGCAGTGCTAGGGGACTAGCGGGAATCGCGAACACCGGGGAGCTGTTTTTT. It is translated as CSARGLAGIANTGELFF. The chain uses TRBV20-1 and TRBJ2-2; 13 bases map to TRBD2. With V trimmed by 3 bases and J by 0 bases, 4 bases remained unmatched. Germline loops: CDR1 DFQATT, CDR2 SNEGSKA (reference sequence). The length of the CDR3 is 17 residues.

In its sample, this clonotype was seen many times. The rearrangement joins TRBV10-3 to TRBJ1-3; D unresolved. CDR1 is ENHRY, CDR2 SYGVKD, per germline. V gave up 6 bases and J gave up 0 bases, with 6 bases separating them. The CDR3 spans 13 residues. CDR3 sequence: CAISGDSGNTIYF. The CDR3 bases are TGTGCCATCAGCGGTGACTCTGGAAACACCATATATTTT.

In this sample, this clonotype turned up a few times. Given a much more abundant clone one base away, this may be a read error. This sequence joins TRBV7-6 and TRBJ2-7; TRBD1 agrees at 7 bases. V was pared by 5 bases and J by 2 bases, with 3 bases of the junction left unmatched. The germline gives CDR1 SGHVS, CDR2 FNYEAQ. CDR3 length: 13 residues. As DNA, the CDR3 is TGTGCCAGCAGCCACGGACAGGCCTACGAGCAGTACTTC. It yields the protein CASSHGQAYEQYF.

Ten or more counts support this clonotype. The chain joins TRBV7-2 to TRBJ2-5, with 14 bases fitting TRBD2. V was clipped by 1 base and J by 5 bases; unmatched bases: 6. Germline V CDR1 and CDR2: SGHTA, FQGNSA. There are 17 residues in the CDR3. The CDR3, as DNA: TGTGCCAGCAGCTTAGTTGGGACTAGCGGGAGCGGGGAGACCCAGTACTTC. Translation: CASSLVGTSGSGETQYF.